The 27 T cell receptor beta chains in this list originate from one sample, sequenced in a study of T cells in Graves' hyperthyroidism and ophthalmopathy. From RNA transcripts, TCR beta CDR3 regions were amplified. During a first-round RT-PCR of the TCR CDR3, the HTBI primer set was used. TCRdb reanalysed the multiplex PCR reads using MiXCR and keeps one entry per CDR3 protein. The top ten clones hold approximately 8.2% of a sample with around 540,000 distinct CDR3 sequences, about 43% of them seen once. Sequencing used peripheral blood or thyroid tissue (not recorded which). The receptors originated from a woman aged 18-29 years with Graves' hyperthyroidism.

The V gene is TRBV7-2, the J gene TRBJ2-5; a weak D match, TRBD1 (5 bases). Germline assignment: CDR1 SGHTA and CDR2 FQGNSA. The CDR3 spans 15 residues. The V and J ends lost 6 bases and 5 bases respectively, with 19 bases between them. The CDR3 sequence: CASSAPFGQGETQYF. CDR3 DNA: TGTGCCAGCAGTGCCCCGTTCGGGCAGGGCGAGACCCAGTACTTC. The complete variable domain, with remaining parts taken from reference TRBV7-2 and TRBJ2-5, reads GAGVSQSPSNKVTEKGKDVELRCDPISGHTALYWYRQSLGQGLEFLIYFQGNSAPDKSGLPSDRFSAERTGGSVSTLTIQRTQQEDSAVYLCASSAPFGQGETQYFGPGTRLLVL.

In its sample, this clonotype was seen many times. The gene calls are TRBV20-1 and TRBJ2-7; no clear D. Germline loops: CDR1 DFQATT, CDR2 SNEGSKA (reference sequence). V was pared by 0 bases and J by 1 base, with 4 bases between. The CDR3 is 12 amino acids. For the CDR3, the DNA is TGCAGTGCTAGAGACCGTTCCTACGAGCAGTACTTC. It specifies CSARDRSYEQYF.

As for this clonotype: Sequence at one end of the junction differs from germline and may be a read error. This chain connects TRBV10-3 to TRBJ2-6; D is undetermined. CDR1 is ENHRY, CDR2 SYGVKD, per germline. The CDR3 has 13 residues. CDR3 sequence: CAISESYQNTEAF. In nucleotides, the CDR3 is TGTGCCATCAGTGAGTCGTATCAGAACACTGAAGCTTTC.

The V call is TRBV19, the J call TRBJ1-5, with a weak D call TRBD1 (6 bases). CDR3 length: 14 amino acids. CDR1 is LNHDA and CDR2 is SQIVND in the germline V gene (reference sequence). Trimming removed 1 base at V and 11 bases at J, with 15 bases between. CDR3 sequence: CASSIVRGGETQHF. The CDR3 DNA reads as TGTGCCAGTAGTATAGTCAGGGGCGGAGAGACCCAGCATTTT.

This chain uses TRBV10-2 with TRBJ1-2; 7 bases align to TRBD1. V was clipped by 7 bases and J by 0 bases; unmatched bases: 11. The CDR3 has 16 amino acids. Germline V gene data show CDR1 as WSHSY and CDR2 as SAAADI. CDR3 in amino acids: CASTRGGQTTNYGYTF. The DNA for the CDR3 is TGCGCCAGCACCCGGGGGGGACAGACTACTAACTATGGCTACACCTTC.

The genes are TRBV19 and TRBJ1-1, with a possible D match to TRBD1 (5 bases). This CDR3 is built from 12 residues. Trimming pared 11 bases from V and 5 bases from J, leaving 15 bases between. Germline CDR1 reads LNHDA; CDR2 reads SQIVND (reference sequence). The CDR3 loop is CAHGRGGTEAFF. The CDR3 DNA reads TGTGCCCACGGACGGGGGGGGACTGAAGCTTTCTTT.

The chain combines TRBV10-3 with TRBJ1-1, with D possibly being TRBD1 (5 bases). V lost 2 bases to trimming and J lost 3 bases, with 13 bases between them. This CDR3 has 15 amino acids. Germline V gene sequence: CDR1 ENHRY, CDR2 SYGVKD. CDR3 amino acids: CAISEPGFRDTEAFF. DNA of the CDR3: TGTGCCATCAGTGAGCCGGGGTTCAGGGACACTGAAGCTTTCTTT.

The V call is TRBV29-1, the J call TRBJ1-2; no firm D call. Trimming removed 2 bases from V and 4 bases from J, with 14 bases in between. Germline CDR1 SQVTM, CDR2 ANQGSEA. This CDR3 contains 14 residues. This chain's CDR3 is CSVELGSGIYGYTF. CDR3 DNA sequence: TGCAGCGTTGAACTGGGTTCGGGGATCTATGGCTACACCTTC.

The V gene is TRBV20-1, the J gene TRBJ2-7, with D perhaps TRBD1 (5 bases). Germline values: CDR1 DFQATT, CDR2 SNEGSKA (reference sequence). V dropped 1 base and J dropped 9 bases, with 13 bases sitting between them. The CDR3 consists of 12 residues. CDR3 bases: TGCAGTGCTAGAGGCGGCAGGGCGGTGCAGTACTTC. It translates to CSARGGRAVQYF.

This clonotype turned up a few times. The chain couples TRBV29-1 to TRBJ2-7, with TRBD1 matching over 9 bases. The germline gives CDR1 SQVTM, CDR2 ANQGSEA. CDR3 length equals 13 residues. V gave up 6 bases and J gave up 3 bases; unmatched junction bases: 6. CDR3 region: CSVEPGQGYEQYF. In nucleotides, the CDR3 is TGCAGCGTAGAGCCGGGACAGGGCTACGAGCAGTACTTC.

The chain recombines TRBV19 with TRBJ2-2, with 11 positions matching TRBD2. This CDR3 contains 16 residues. After removal of 5 bases from V and 4 bases from J, the junction contained 6 bases not matched to a gene. Germline V gene lookup returns CDR1 LNHDA and CDR2 SQIVND (reference sequence). The CDR3 here is CASSLTSGRGTGELFF. CDR3 sequence (DNA): TGTGCCAGTAGTTTAACTAGCGGGAGAGGCACCGGGGAGCTGTTTTTT.

On this clonotype itself: Germline is not matched at one junction end, which may reflect a read error. The rearrangement links TRBV24-1 to TRBJ1-1, with D perhaps TRBD1 (6 bases). Germline V lookup: CDR1 KGHDR, CDR2 SFDVKD. The CDR3 sequence is 18 residues long. Here the CDR3 DNA reads TGTGCCACCAGTGATTCCAGCGCCGGGACAACCAAGGACACTGAGGCTTTCTTT. This codes for CATSDSSAGTTKDTEAFF.

This chain connects TRBV7-2 to TRBJ1-2, with 9 nucleotides matching TRBD1. The CDR3 sequence is 18 residues long. Germline lookup yields CDR1 SGHTA and CDR2 FQGNSA. The V and J ends lost 1 base and 3 bases, in that order; junction bases with no gene match: 12. The CDR3 loop is CASSLGAGPGTGYYGYTF. DNA of the CDR3: TGTGCCAGCAGCTTAGGAGCCGGGCCCGGGACAGGGTACTATGGCTACACCTTC.

This clonotype came up once. CDR3 coding DNA: TGTGCCAGCAGTGAATCGTGGACAGGGGCCAATGGCTACACCTTC. Amino acid sequence: CASSESWTGANGYTF. The chain links TRBV25-1 to TRBJ1-2, with 9 bases aligning to TRBD1. CDR1 and CDR2 from the germline V gene are MGHDK and SYGVNS. This CDR3 is built from 15 residues. V lost 1 base, J lost 6 bases, and 6 bases stayed unmatched.

Ten or more counts support this clonotype. In DNA, the CDR3 is TGTGCCAGCGGGGCGAAACCCTATGGCTACACCTTC. It is translated as CASGAKPYGYTF. This chain links TRBV2 with TRBJ1-2, with D perhaps matching TRBD1 (5 bases). V dropped 8 bases and J dropped 4 bases, with 11 bases sitting between them. Germline CDR1 SNHLY, CDR2 FYNNEI. CDR3 length equals 12 residues. Combining the CDR3 with reference TRBV2 and TRBJ1-2 gives the whole variable domain EPEVTQTPSHQVTQMGQEVILRCVPISNHLYFYWYRQILGQKVEFLVSFYNNEISEKSEIFDDQFSVERPDGSNFTLKIRSTKLEDSAMYFCASGAKPYGYTFGSGTRLTVV.

The rearrangement uses TRBV2 and TRBJ1-2; 9 nucleotides align to TRBD1. V dropped 6 bases and J dropped 12; count of bases not matched to a gene: 11. This CDR3 region has 13 residues. The germline V gene has CDR1 SNHLY and CDR2 FYNNEI. CDR3 region: CASRSDRGGGNTF. DNA of the CDR3: TGTGCCAGCAGATCGGACAGGGGAGGTGGAAACACCTTC.

This chain links TRBV20-1 with TRBJ1-4; 7 nucleotides agree with TRBD1. Trimming at V came to 0 bases and at J to 5 bases, leaving 6 bases not matched to a gene. Germline CDR1 is DFQATT and CDR2 is SNEGSKA (reference sequence). CDR3 length equals 15 residues. CDR3 protein: CSARDSGQINEKLFF. CDR3 bases: TGCAGTGCTAGAGATTCGGGACAGATCAATGAAAAACTGTTTTTT.

The chain joins TRBV7-2 to TRBJ2-7; TRBD2 matches at 12 bases. Looked up from germline, CDR1 is SGHTA and CDR2 is FQGNSA. This CDR3 has 15 residues. J was trimmed by 6 bases and V by 5 bases; bases with no gene match: 8. The CDR3 DNA sequence: TGTGCCAGCAGCCCCCGACTAGCGGGAGCGATCGAGCAGTACTTC. Its translation is CASSPRLAGAIEQYF.

The chain uses TRBV20-1 and TRBJ2-7; D might be TRBD1 (6 bases). The CDR3 loop spans 12 amino acids. V lost 2 bases and J 6 bases, leaving 11 bases between the germline ends. Germline CDR1 DFQATT, CDR2 SNEGSKA (reference sequence). The CDR3 sequence: CSARSGDTEQYF. In DNA, the CDR3 is TGCAGTGCTAGATCCGGGGACACCGAGCAGTACTTC.

This chain uses TRBV25-1 with TRBJ1-4; perhaps TRBD1 as D (5 bases). CDR3 length: 14 residues. V shed 8 bases and J shed 6 bases, with 16 bases lying between them. CDR1 and CDR2 from the germline V gene are MGHDK and SYGVNS. The DNA of the CDR3 is TGTGCCAGCGTTCAGGGCGGGGCTGATGAAAAACTGTTTTTT. It encodes CASVQGGADEKLFF.

This chain uses TRBV2 with TRBJ1-2, with a tentative D call TRBD1 (5 bases). The CDR3 is 14 amino acids. V was shortened by 6 bases and J by 2 bases, with 13 bases between the two germline ends. The germline V gene has CDR1 SNHLY and CDR2 FYNNEI. Written as DNA, the CDR3 is TGTGCCAGCAGCCCCGGGGGTACGAACTATGGCTACACCTTC. Protein sequence: CASSPGGTNYGYTF.

The V and J genes are TRBV9 and TRBJ1-4; 7 bases match TRBD1. The germline gives CDR1 SGDLS, CDR2 YYNGEE. The V gene end was trimmed by 3 bases and the J gene end by 8 bases; junction bases not matched to a gene: 4. CDR3 length equals 13 residues. In nucleotides, the CDR3 is TGTGCCAGCAGCGAAGGGACAGCCGAAAAACTGTTTTTT. Encoded protein: CASSEGTAEKLFF.

This clonotype has a handful of counts. The rearrangement links TRBV2 to TRBJ1-3; D unresolved. The CDR3 runs 14 residues. Germline V gene data show CDR1 as SNHLY and CDR2 as FYNNEI. V was pared by 6 bases and J by 2 bases, with 11 bases between. In DNA, the CDR3 is TGTGCCAGCAGCATCGGGAGGGCTGGAAACACCATATATTTT. Protein sequence: CASSIGRAGNTIYF.

The chain employs TRBV20-1 and TRBJ2-7; 9 nucleotides match TRBD1. The CDR3 runs to 13 residues. Germline CDR1 and CDR2: DFQATT and SNEGSKA (reference sequence). Unmatched junction bases numbered 5, after V lost 3 bases and J lost 5 bases. The CDR3 sequence: CSASVQGAHEQYF. CDR3 coding DNA: TGCAGTGCTAGTGTACAGGGGGCACACGAGCAGTACTTC.

The chain has TRBV5-1 and TRBJ1-4, with D unresolved. CDR1 is SGHRS, CDR2 YFSETQ, per germline. The ends were cut back, 4 bases at V and 8 bases at J, with 18 bases in the middle. The CDR3 is made up of 15 amino acids. The CDR3 nucleotides are TGCGCCAGCAGCCCGGAAGGGAGTAGTCGGGAAAAACTGTTTTTT. As protein: CASSPEGSSREKLFF.

Details on this clonotype: A much larger clone is a single base away; this may be a read error. The chain recombines TRBV15 with TRBJ2-5; D might be TRBD1 (6 bases). The germline V gene encodes CDR1 LNHNV and CDR2 YYDKDF (reference sequence). The CDR3 is 13 amino acids. The CDR3 reads CAASRGQQETQYF. The CDR3 nucleotides read TGTGCCGCCAGCAGAGGACAGCAAGAGACCCAGTACTTC.

The sample holds many counts of this clonotype. The chain couples TRBV10-3 to TRBJ1-5, with D possibly TRBD1 on 6 matching bases. V dropped 2 bases and J dropped 0 bases, with 8 bases sitting between them. This CDR3 is 15 amino acids long. Looked up from germline, CDR1 is ENHRY and CDR2 is SYGVKD. The CDR3 reads CAISETGYSNQPQHF. The CDR3 DNA follows: TGTGCCATCAGTGAGACAGGGTATAGCAATCAGCCCCAGCATTTT.